These 24 T cell receptor beta chains came from one sample sequenced in a study of control samples from healthy donors and cancer patients (dated by TCRdb to about 2020). The receptor library was made with the immunoSEQ multiplex PCR assay. The table was pulled from immuneACCESS by TCRdb, which kept in-frame rearrangements only. Such tables lose some clones; where checked, under half of the loss comes from unresolved V genes, and the rest has no known cause. The sample yields about 93,000 clones; around 89% were counted once. The top ten constitute 13% to 15% of the sample. Sample: blood. These receptors came from a woman between 70 and 85 years old in good health.

This clone appeared a single time. The genes are TRBV28 and TRBJ1-5; a possible D gene is TRBD1 (5 bases). Germline V gene data show CDR1 as MDHEN and CDR2 as SYDVKM. There are 19 residues in the CDR3. Trimming left V 2 bases short and J 0 bases short, with 20 bases between. The chain's CDR3 is CASSLMGGGTVYSNQPQHF. CDR3 coding DNA: TGTGCCAGCAGTTTAATGGGGGGGGGTACAGTTTATAGCAATCAGCCCCAGCATTTT. Looking up the rest from reference TRBV28 and TRBJ1-5 gives the full variable domain: DVKVTQSSRYLVKRTGEKVFLECVQDMDHENMFWYRQDPGLGLRLIYFSYDVKMKEKGDIPEGYSVSREKKERFSLILESASTNQTSMYLCASSLMGGGTVYSNQPQHFGDGTRLSIL.

The V call is TRBV19, the J call TRBJ1-5; no reliable D call. CDR3 length equals 14 residues. V dropped 10 bases and J dropped 7 bases, with 20 bases sitting between them. Germline CDR1 reads LNHDA; CDR2 reads SQIVND (reference sequence). For the CDR3, the DNA is TGTGCCACCGGTCCCCAGGTAGGAGTACAGCCCCAGCATTTT. Translating it yields CATGPQVGVQPQHF.

The gene calls are TRBV18 and TRBJ1-3, with 8 bases aligning to TRBD1. With V trimmed by 0 bases and J by 0 bases, 1 base remained unmatched. The CDR3 totals 16 residues. Germline V gives CDR1 KGHSH, CDR2 LQKENI. The CDR3 protein is CASSPPGQGSGNTIYF. CDR3 bases: TGTGCCAGCTCACCACCAGGACAGGGCTCTGGAAACACCATATATTTT.

The chain joins TRBV12-3 or TRBV12-4 to TRBJ2-1; D possibly corresponds to TRBD2 (5 bases). The V and J ends lost 5 bases and 9 bases respectively, with 11 bases between them. This CDR3 contains 12 residues. Here the CDR3 reads CASSPGIGEQFF. DNA of the CDR3: TGTGCCAGCAGTCCCGGGATCGGTGAGCAGTTCTTC.

CDR3 sequence reads: CAIRDAPGLASSEQYF. The CDR3 nucleotides are TGTGCCATCAGAGACGCACCGGGACTAGCGTCAAGCGAGCAGTACTTC. The chain carries TRBV10-3 and TRBJ2-7, with TRBD2 identical over 10 bases. The germline gives CDR1 ENHRY, CDR2 SYGVKD. There are 16 residues in the CDR3. The V segment lost 6 bases and the J segment 6 bases; nucleotides outside the gene matches: 14.

In nucleotides, the CDR3 is TGTGCCAGCAGTTTGGAGAGGGCGTGGGGCTACACCTTC. Protein sequence: CASSLERAWGYTF. The chain uses TRBV12-3 or TRBV12-4 and TRBJ1-2; D is unresolved. V lost 3 bases to trimming and J lost 8 bases, with 13 bases between them. The CDR3 contains 13 residues.

The V call is TRBV4-1, the J call TRBJ1-2, with TRBD1 matching over 7 bases. With V trimmed by 1 base and J by 4 bases, 9 bases remained unmatched. Germline-derived CDR1 and CDR2 are MGHRA and YSYEKL. This CDR3 spans 16 amino acids. CDR3 DNA: TGCGCCAGCAGCCAAGGATTGGACAGGTTTAGCTATGGCTACACCTTC. Its translation is CASSQGLDRFSYGYTF.

The CDR3 nucleotides are TGTGCCAGCAGCTTAGGATATACACCGGATAATCAGCCCCAGCATTTT. This sequence encodes CASSLGYTPDNQPQHF. This rearrangement joins TRBV7-2 to TRBJ1-5; D unclear. The V end lost 1 base, the J end lost 4 bases, and 14 bases lay between the germline ends. Germline assignment: CDR1 SGHTA and CDR2 FQGNSA. The CDR3 contains 16 residues.

This clone came up once. The chain joins TRBV19 to TRBJ1-3, with D uncertain. The CDR3 contains 14 residues. Trimming took off 7 bases at V and 2 bases at J, with 12 bases between the two ends. CDR1 and CDR2 from the germline V gene are LNHDA and SQIVND (reference sequence). CDR3 nucleotide sequence: TGTGCCAGTAAAGGGTCGGCTGCTGGAAACACCATATATTTT. Translating it yields CASKGSAAGNTIYF.

This clone was seen more than once but under ten times. The chain links TRBV2 to TRBJ1-1; D remains ambiguous. Trimming left V 5 bases short and J 1 base short, with 14 bases between. Germline V lookup: CDR1 SNHLY, CDR2 FYNNEI. The CDR3 is made up of 15 amino acids. This chain's CDR3 is CASSPSPTWNTEAFF. In DNA form, the CDR3 reads TGTGCCAGCAGTCCTAGCCCGACTTGGAACACTGAAGCTTTCTTT. Full variable domain (outside the CDR3, taken from reference TRBV2 and TRBJ1-1): EPEVTQTPSHQVTQMGQEVILRCVPISNHLYFYWYRQILGQKVEFLVSFYNNEISEKSEIFDDQFSVERPDGSNFTLKIRSTKLEDSAMYFCASSPSPTWNTEAFFGQGTRLTVV.

The chain employs TRBV9 and TRBJ1-2; D is ambiguous. Trimming removed 5 bases from V and 2 bases from J, with 10 bases in between. This CDR3 has 13 amino acids. Per germline, CDR1 SGDLS and CDR2 YYNGEE. CDR3: CASRADGNYGYTF. The CDR3 DNA reads as TGTGCCAGCAGAGCCGACGGCAACTATGGCTACACCTTC.

The rearrangement uses TRBV5-1 and TRBJ2-7; D remains ambiguous. Trimming took 7 bases from V and 0 from J, leaving 11 bases between them. The CDR3 contains 13 residues. Germline V gives CDR1 SGHRS, CDR2 YFSETQ. The CDR3 coding sequence is TGCGCCAGCGGTTCCGGTAGCTCCTACGAGCAGTACTTC. It is translated as CASGSGSSYEQYF.

The rearrangement uses TRBV19 and TRBJ1-1; TRBD1 matches at 7 bases. The V gene end was trimmed by 8 bases and the J gene end by 0 bases; junction bases not matched to a gene: 15. Germline CDR1 and CDR2: LNHDA and SQIVND (reference sequence). There are 17 residues in the CDR3. CDR3 in amino acids: CASVPNSGQIMNTEAFF. The CDR3 DNA sequence: TGTGCCAGTGTTCCCAATTCGGGACAGATAATGAACACTGAAGCTTTCTTT.

The rearrangement links TRBV2 to TRBJ1-1; D perhaps matches TRBD1 (5 bases). The CDR3 runs 13 residues. V was shortened by 7 bases and J by 5 bases, with 14 bases between the two germline ends. Germline-derived CDR1 and CDR2 are SNHLY and FYNNEI. The CDR3 DNA sequence: TGTGCCAGCACCCCCCGGAGGGGAACTGAAGCTTTCTTT. Translation: CASTPRRGTEAFF. Variable domain in full (rest from reference TRBV2 and TRBJ1-1): EPEVTQTPSHQVTQMGQEVILRCVPISNHLYFYWYRQILGQKVEFLVSFYNNEISEKSEIFDDQFSVERPDGSNFTLKIRSTKLEDSAMYFCASTPRRGTEAFFGQGTRLTVV.

This sequence joins TRBV5-5 and TRBJ2-7; D gene uncertain. Germline lookup yields CDR1 SGHKS and CDR2 YYEKEE (reference sequence). Deletions cut 0 bases from V and 0 bases from J, with 10 bases between. The CDR3 has 15 amino acids. The CDR3 sequence is CASSLAATISYEQYF. The DNA for the CDR3 is TGTGCCAGCAGCTTGGCCGCGACCATCTCCTACGAGCAGTACTTC.

J is TRBJ1-1 and V is TRBV29-1, with D possibly matching TRBD1 (6 bases). Looked up from germline, CDR1 is SQVTM and CDR2 is ANQGSEA. Between the trimmed V and J ends, which lost 4 bases and 2 bases, there was a span of 11 bases. The CDR3 sequence is 13 residues long. This CDR3 reads CSVARGLNTEAFF. For the CDR3, the DNA is TGCAGCGTTGCGCGGGGGCTTAACACTGAAGCTTTCTTT. Together with reference TRBV29-1 and TRBJ1-1, the CDR3 gives the full variable domain: SAVISQKPSRDICQRGTSLTIQCQVDSQVTMMFWYRQQPGQSLTLIATANQGSEATYESGFVIDKFPISRPNLTFSTLTVSNMSPEDSSIYLCSVARGLNTEAFFGQGTRLTVV.

The chain carries TRBV10-2 and TRBJ1-5; D may be TRBD1 (6 bases). Germline CDR1 is WSHSY and CDR2 is SAAADI. CDR3 length equals 15 residues. Trimming shortened V by 7 bases and J by 0 bases, and 13 bases separated the two germline ends. The CDR3 sequence: CASTLGGGSNQPQHF. Here the CDR3 DNA reads TGCGCCAGCACCCTCGGAGGGGGTAGCAATCAGCCCCAGCATTTT.

The chain joins TRBV30 to TRBJ2-2; perhaps TRBD2 as D (7 bases). V was cut by 5 bases and J by 0 bases, with 13 bases left in between. CDR1 and CDR2 (germline): GTSNPN, SVGIG (reference sequence). This CDR3 has 15 amino acids. The CDR3 sequence: CAWFGGGANTGELFF. The CDR3, as DNA: TGTGCCTGGTTCGGCGGGGGCGCGAACACCGGGGAGCTGTTTTTT.

The V and J genes are TRBV11-2 and TRBJ2-1, with 9 nucleotides matching TRBD2. The CDR3 extends over 18 amino acids. With 2 bases clipped from V and 9 bases from J, the junction kept 17 bases outside the gene matches. Germline assignment: CDR1 SGHAT and CDR2 FQNNGV. CDR3 nucleotide sequence: TGTGCCAGCAGCTTAAGTTCTCTAGGAGCGGGAGGACACGTTGAGCAGTTCTTC. It translates to CASSLSSLGAGGHVEQFF.

This clone was observed once. The chain recombines TRBV6-5 with TRBJ2-2, with no clear D. CDR1 is MNHEY and CDR2 is SVGAGI in the germline V gene. The CDR3 loop spans 13 amino acids. Between the trimmed V and J ends, which lost 10 bases and 1 base, there was a span of 10 bases. The CDR3 region has the DNA TGTGCCACCAAAAAGGGGAACACCGGGGAGCTGTTTTTT. The encoded protein is CATKKGNTGELFF.

CDR3 protein: CASSEAVLAGVTGELFF. CDR3 nucleotides: TGTGCCAGCAGTGAAGCTGTCCTAGCGGGGGTTACCGGGGAGCTGTTTTTT. The chain carries TRBV2 and TRBJ2-2; TRBD2 matches at 10 bases. The CDR3 runs to 17 residues. V was clipped by 0 bases and J by 5 bases; unmatched bases: 6. Germline assignment: CDR1 SNHLY and CDR2 FYNNEI.

V and J are TRBV19 and TRBJ2-5; 9 bases are a match to TRBD2. Germline V gene lookup returns CDR1 LNHDA and CDR2 SQIVND (reference sequence). This CDR3 has 15 residues. V lost 1 base to trimming and J lost 5 bases; unmatched junction nucleotides: 5. CDR3: CASSIASGMGETQYF. The CDR3 coding sequence is TGTGCCAGTAGTATAGCTAGCGGGATGGGTGAGACCCAGTACTTC.

This chain connects TRBV9 to TRBJ1-2; TRBD1 matches at 9 bases. Germline-derived CDR1 and CDR2 are SGDLS and YYNGEE. The CDR3 contains 15 residues. V trimming: 4 bases; J trimming: 5 bases; junction bases outside the gene matches: 9. CDR3 sequence: CASSPRQGDPYGYTF. CDR3 bases: TGTGCCAGCAGCCCACGACAGGGGGACCCGTATGGCTACACCTTC.

The chain is built from TRBV7-9 and TRBJ2-2, with D possibly being TRBD2 (6 bases). Germline-derived CDR1 and CDR2 are SEHNR and FQNEAQ (reference sequence). Trimming shortened V by 4 bases and J by 5 bases, and 11 bases separated the two germline ends. This CDR3 comprises 14 residues. The CDR3 protein is CASSSWRETGELFF. CDR3 bases: TGTGCCAGCAGCTCCTGGAGGGAAACCGGGGAGCTGTTTTTT.